This T cell receptor beta chain was identified in a study of early T cells in non-severe SARS-CoV-2 infection. In the study overall: The authors sequenced bulk RNA from unsorted whole blood, leaving chains unpaired.

This CDR3 region has 14 residues. Germline-derived CDR1 and CDR2 are MNHEY and SMNVEV (reference sequence). The germline V and J ends were trimmed by 3 bases and 7 bases, with 12 bases remaining between them. Study-level results: Comparison of clonotypes with VDJdb favored anti-spike CD8 responses while missing private and CD4 specificities.

With regard to this clonotype: Its antigen is not known.

The library protocol tagged individual cDNA molecules with unique molecular identifiers. Each CDR3 protein gets one entry after TCRdb re-called the 5' RACE reads with MiXCR. The data contain approximately 60,000 distinct CDR3 sequences, roughly an eighth of them singletons. The clonotype was recovered from an adult who was a healthcare worker with PCR-confirmed SARS-CoV-2 infection or an uninfected control (not recorded which). The chain combines TRBV27 with TRBJ1-4; perhaps TRBD1 as D (5 bases). The sample consisted of whole blood. DNA of the CDR3: TGTGCCAGCAGTTTGTTTTGGGGGAGTGAAAAACTGTTTTTT. Its protein is CASSLFWGSEKLFF.